The present T cell receptor (beta chain) was sequenced within a study of blood T cell repertoires in COVID-19 (dated by TCRdb to the early 2020s). A note on the overall study: Samples from collaborators originated in the United States, Italy and Spain and spanned both the acute and convalescent phases of COVID-19. The repertoires were released in a freely available public database meant as a resource for research on the immune response to SARS-CoV-2. Where available, HLA class I and class II types were obtained from metadata supplied by the sample provider rather than from assay-based typing. The material from the prospective study consisted of cDNA or gDNA derived from T cells, B-cell-depleted T cells, or PBMCs. Sample metadata almost always included a de-identified subject ID, COVID-19 status, age in years and sex. The samples were drawn from the first 160 participants of the ongoing ImmuneRACE study and from 1,200 or so subjects provided by 6 global collaborators. The dataset comprised deeply sampled blood TCRbeta repertoires from subjects exposed to, actively infected with, or recovered from COVID-19. What the study reported, not specific to this receptor: The quantity of clinical and demographic metadata differed by source and by participant and was supplied without curation.

The germline ends are 10 bases apart after V is trimmed by 3 bases and J by 7 bases. Its CDR3 holds 13 amino acids, cysteine through phenylalanine. The kept DNA is CDR3 alone, 39 bases in frame from the first base. The collaborating institutions used their own protocols to collect whole blood in K2EDTA tubes. For TCRbeta analysis, collaborators shipped samples in one of three forms: frozen whole blood, isolated PBMCs, or DNA extracted from either of those sample types. Of note for this clone: What this receptor recognizes is not known. It has no much larger one-base neighbor in the sample; base qualities were not kept.

TCRbeta CDR3 regions were amplified from genomic DNA using the immunoSEQ Assay, a bias-controlled multiplex PCR. The published analysis was carried out like this. The number of nucleated cells in each sample was estimated from the amplification of reference gene primers within the assay. To quantify the absolute abundance of each unique TCRbeta CDR3 rearrangement, sequence reads were collapsed and filtered. For each sample, productive Simpson clonality was calculated by taking the square root of Simpson's diversity index across productive rearrangements. TCRdb mirrors the immuneACCESS table, restricted to in-frame sequences. Some clones are absent from its copies; in checked studies, under half trace to an unresolved V gene, and the reason for the others is unknown. That table supplies the V and J calls and clone size; D and trimming were determined from the DNA. The sample table shows approximately 50,000 clones, and about 86% are seen once. The ten top clones hold approximately 5.2% of the sample.

This TCR derives from a human donor in a cohort sampled during active COVID-19. In this chain, TRBV12-3 or TRBV12-4 is recombined with TRBJ1-5; a tentative D call is TRBD1 (6 bases match). The sample was peripheral blood. In nucleotides, the sequence is TGTGCCAGCAGTTTCGGGGGGCCACAGCCCCAGCATTTT. This yields the protein CASSFGGPQPQHF.